Listed below are T cell receptor beta chains from one sample, sequenced in a study of PD-1 blockade in classical Hodgkin lymphoma. Profiled with immunoSEQ multiplex PCR; TCRdb holds only in-frame clones, not every one. The sample yields around 96,000 clones, approximately 83% seen once. Material: peripheral blood mononuclear cells (PBMCs), obtained at baseline. The source is a human donor with classical Hodgkin lymphoma. The CDR3 runs from the conserved cysteine through the conserved F or W. D genes are given only for firm matches. For some rows the clone size is stated as once, few or many, or as a class when expanded; others skip it.

>TRBV6-6|NA|NA|TRBJ1-2
CASRGTGEDYGYTF
TGTGCCAGCAGGGGAACCGGGGAGGACTATGGCTACACCTTC
>TRBV9|NA|NA|TRBJ1-1
CASSVWESGFGYTEAFF
TGTGCCAGCAGCGTTTGGGAATCAGGATTTGGGTACACTGAAGCTTTCTTT
>TRBV23-1|NA|NA|TRBJ2-7
CASSRGRYGPPGEF
TGCGCCAGCAGTCGGGGCCGGTACGGACCCCCCGGGGAGTTC
>TRBV29-1|many|TRBD2|TRBJ2-7
CSVPIRSTSGRGYEQYF
TGCAGCGTTCCAATACGTTCTACTAGCGGGAGAGGGTACGAGCAGTACTTC
>TRBV2|few|NA|TRBJ1-3
CASRRMGDSGNTIYF
TGTGCCAGCAGAAGGATGGGGGACTCTGGAAACACCATATATTTT
>TRBV27|few|NA|TRBJ2-1
CASSPYASAYNEQFF
TGTGCCAGCAGTCCATACGCCTCGGCCTACAATGAGCAGTTCTTC
>TRBV5-4|NA|NA|TRBJ1-1
CASSLAGAVEAFF
TGTGCCAGCAGCTTGGCAGGGGCTGTTGAAGCTTTCTTT
>TRBV4-2|NA|TRBD2|TRBJ2-7
CASSQGEIAGRSEQYF
TGTGCCAGCAGCCAAGGGGAAATAGCGGGACGCTCGGAGCAGTACTTC
>TRBV5-4|NA|NA|TRBJ1-1
CASSLVGYTEAFF
TGTGCCAGCAGCTTGGTCGGTTACACTGAAGCTTTCTTT
>TRBV7-2|NA|TRBD2|TRBJ2-5
CASSGTSGIETQYF
TGTGCCAGCAGCGGGACTAGCGGGATTGAGACCCAGTACTTC
>TRBV9|NA|NA|TRBJ2-3
CASTSATDTQYF
TGTGCCAGCACGTCCGCAACAGATACGCAGTATTTT
>TRBV18|NA|NA|TRBJ2-7
CASSPAREIEQYF
TGTGCCAGCTCTCCCGCCCGGGAGATCGAGCAGTACTTC
>TRBV27|NA|NA|TRBJ2-7
CASSSGLSYEQYF
TGTGCCAGCAGTTCCGGGCTCTCCTACGAGCAGTACTTC
>TRBV6-6|NA|NA|TRBJ1-5
CASKRRDQPQHF
TGTGCCAGCAAGCGTCGAGACCAGCCCCAGCATTTT
>TRBV6-1|NA|NA|TRBJ2-2
CASSEGVGELFF
TGTGCCAGCAGTGAAGGGGTCGGGGAGCTGTTTTTT
>TRBV28|once|TRBD2|TRBJ2-7
CASSFTRTSSYEQYF
TGTGCCAGCAGCTTTACAAGGACTAGTTCCTACGAGCAGTACTTC
>TRBV6-5|NA|TRBD1|TRBJ2-7
CASSASGDRVNEQYF
TGTGCCAGCAGTGCCTCCGGGGACAGGGTCAACGAGCAGTACTTC
>TRBV28|NA|TRBD2|TRBJ2-1
CASSLLRSRGLAKYNEQFF
TGTGCCAGCAGTTTATTAAGGAGTCGAGGACTAGCGAAATACAATGAGCAGTTCTTC
>TRBV5-1|NA|NA|TRBJ2-5
CASSLGGGGETQYF
TGCGCCAGCAGCTTGGGCGGAGGGGGGGAGACCCAGTACTTC
>TRBV2|NA|NA|TRBJ2-2
CASVGSAPGRRDTGELFF
TGTGCCAGCGTAGGTTCAGCGCCGGGCCGGAGGGACACCGGGGAGCTGTTTTTT
>TRBV4-1|once|TRBD1|TRBJ2-1
CASSQHRGAYNEQFF
TGCGCCAGCAGCCAGCACAGGGGCGCCTACAATGAGCAGTTCTTC
>TRBV19|NA|TRBD1|TRBJ2-7
CASSSQGVSYEQYF
TGTGCCAGTAGCTCCCAGGGGGTCTCCTACGAGCAGTACTTC
>TRBV7-3|few|NA|TRBJ2-1
CASSLTRTDNEQFF
TGTGCCAGCAGCTTAACGAGGACGGACAATGAGCAGTTCTTC
>TRBV2|few|NA|TRBJ1-1
CASSDNLPGPNTEAFF
TGTGCCAGCAGTGACAATTTACCGGGGCCGAACACTGAAGCTTTCTTT